This T cell receptor (beta chain) is from a study of OX40 agonist ivuxolimab in advanced cancers. For the study at large: Ivuxolimab, which patients received intravenously every 2 weeks, was dosed at 0.01 to 10 mg/kg.

Findings and caveats of the study: On average, a greater number of expanded clones characterised CD8+ T cells relative to CD4+.

To note about this clone: Antigen unknown.

Germline V gene data show CDR1 as SGHTA and CDR2 as FQGNSA. V was trimmed by 1 base and J by 4 bases, leaving 11 bases between them. The CDR3 contains 15 residues. Generated by immunoSEQ multiplex PCR, the TCRdb table keeps only in-frame clones and is missing some. This table has about 64,000 clones, about 80% appearing once. The gene calls are TRBV7-2 and TRBJ1-5; possible D gene TRBD1, 5 bases. Sample: CD4+ or CD8+ T cells sorted from blood, taken in a trial of the OX40 agonist ivuxolimab. This clonotype originated in an adult with an advanced solid tumor such as melanoma, head and neck, liver or kidney cancer. CDR3 bases: TGTGCCAGCAGCTTAGTGTCAGGGAGGAATCAGCCCCAGCATTTT. It specifies CASSLVSGRNQPQHF.